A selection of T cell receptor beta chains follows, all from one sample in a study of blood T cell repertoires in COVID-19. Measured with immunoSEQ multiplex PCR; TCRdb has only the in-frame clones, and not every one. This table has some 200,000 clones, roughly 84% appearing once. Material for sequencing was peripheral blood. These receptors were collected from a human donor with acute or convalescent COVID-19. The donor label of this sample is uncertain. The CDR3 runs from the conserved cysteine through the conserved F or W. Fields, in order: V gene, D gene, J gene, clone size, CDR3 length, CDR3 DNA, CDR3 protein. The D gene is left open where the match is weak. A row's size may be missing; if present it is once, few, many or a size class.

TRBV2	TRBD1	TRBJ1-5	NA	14	TGTGCCAGCAGCATCGGGACAGACAATCAGCCCCAGCATTTT	CASSIGTDNQPQHF
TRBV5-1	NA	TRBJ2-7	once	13	TGCGCCAGCAGCGTGGGCTGGGGGGACGAGCAGTACTTC	CASSVGWGDEQYF
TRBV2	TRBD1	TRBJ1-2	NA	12	TGTGCCAGCAGCCGGACAGGGAGAGGCTACACCTTC	CASSRTGRGYTF
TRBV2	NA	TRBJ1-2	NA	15	TGTGCCAGCAGATTCGGACCGACAGATAACTATGGCTACACCTTC	CASRFGPTDNYGYTF
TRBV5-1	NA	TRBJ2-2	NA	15	TGCGCCAGCAGCCCTGGGGCTGAGAACACCGGGGAGCTGTTTTTT	CASSPGAENTGELFF
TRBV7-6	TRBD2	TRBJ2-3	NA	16	TGTGCCAGCAGCTTACAGACTAGCCGAAGCACAGATACGCAGTATTTT	CASSLQTSRSTDTQYF
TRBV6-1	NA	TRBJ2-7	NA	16	TGTGCCAGCAGTGAAAGGGGAGGTCCTCTCTTCTACGAGCAGTACTTC	CASSERGGPLFYEQYF
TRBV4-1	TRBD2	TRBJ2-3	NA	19	TGCGCCAGCAGCCAAGTATTAGCGGGGAGCTGGTCTGGAACAGATACGCAGTATTTT	CASSQVLAGSWSGTDTQYF
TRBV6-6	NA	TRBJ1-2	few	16	TGTGCCAGCATTTTATTCCAGACAGGATTAAACTATGGCTACACCTTC	CASILFQTGLNYGYTF
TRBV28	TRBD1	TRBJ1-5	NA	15	TGTGCCAGCAGTTTTAGAGGGGGCTACGATCAGCCCCAGCATTTT	CASSFRGGYDQPQHF
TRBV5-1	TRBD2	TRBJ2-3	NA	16	TGCGCCAGCAGCTTGGATGTTAGCGGGGAAGGAGATACGCAGTATTTT	CASSLDVSGEGDTQYF
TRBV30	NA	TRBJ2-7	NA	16	TGTGCCTGGAGTCCTTTCTTAGGGCAGACAGCCTACGAGCAGTACTTC	CAWSPFLGQTAYEQYF
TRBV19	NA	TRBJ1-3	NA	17	TGTGCCAGTAGTCCGCTCGCGCAGGGGAGTGGTCGGAACACCATATATTTT	CASSPLAQGSGRNTIYF
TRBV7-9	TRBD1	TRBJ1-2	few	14	TGTGCCAGCAGCTTAGCGCGAGGGCAGGGGGGACCTACCTTC	CASSLARGQGGPTF
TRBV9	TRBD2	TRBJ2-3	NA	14	TGTGCCAGCAGCCCTTCAGCGGGGACAGATACGCAGTATTTT	CASSPSAGTDTQYF
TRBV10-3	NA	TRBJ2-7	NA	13	TGTGCCATCAGCACCGGGATCCTCTTTGAGCAGTACTTC	CAISTGILFEQYF
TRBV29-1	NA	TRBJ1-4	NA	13	TGCAGCGTTGATTCAGGGGCAAATGAAAAACTGTTTTTT	CSVDSGANEKLFF
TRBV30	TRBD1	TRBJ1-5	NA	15	TGTGCCTGGAATTTGGGACAGGTTTTCAATCAGCCCCAGCATTTT	CAWNLGQVFNQPQHF
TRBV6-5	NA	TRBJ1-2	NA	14	TGTGCCAGCAGTTACGGGCAAGCTAACTATGGCTACACCTTC	CASSYGQANYGYTF
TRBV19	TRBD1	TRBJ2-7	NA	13	TGTGCCAGTACCGGGACAGGCTCCTACGAGCAGTACTTC	CASTGTGSYEQYF